The 25 T cell receptor beta chains reported below all come from one sample, sequenced in a study of blood T cell repertoires in COVID-19. Assay: immunoSEQ multiplex PCR; the TCRdb copy retains only in-frame clones and omits some. This sample carries tens of thousands of clones, less than 85% of them seen once, and the ten largest clones take over 10%. The sequencing input was peripheral blood. The source of these receptors is a human donor in a cohort sampled during active COVID-19.

This clone was counted a single time. This sequence joins TRBV9 and TRBJ2-4, with TRBD1 matching 7 bases. The CDR3 length is 13 residues. In germline, CDR1 is SGDLS, CDR2 YYNGEE. V shed 4 bases, J shed 16 bases, and the junction held 14 bases outside the gene matches. This CDR3 is CASSLNRDSDLYF. The CDR3 DNA reads as TGTGCCAGCAGCTTAAACCGGGACAGCGACCTCTACTTC.

The chain recombines TRBV28 with TRBJ1-3, with D perhaps TRBD1 (6 bases). The CDR3 extends over 13 amino acids. CDR1 and CDR2 (germline): MDHEN, SYDVKM. The V end was cut by 5 bases, the J end by 6 bases, with 11 bases between. The CDR3 DNA is TGTGCCAGCAGTCAGGGACAACTAAACACCATATATTTT. Encoded protein: CASSQGQLNTIYF.

This clone was seen once. The genes are TRBV11-2 and TRBJ1-2; 9 nucleotides match TRBD1. Germline V CDR1 and CDR2: SGHAT, FQNNGV. V shed 5 bases and J 8 bases; nucleotides not matched to a gene: 9. The CDR3 extends over 14 amino acids. CDR3 bases: TGTGCCAGCAGCCCCCCGGGACAGGGTCACGGCTACACCTTC. Protein: CASSPPGQGHGYTF. The complete variable domain, with remaining parts taken from reference TRBV11-2 and TRBJ1-2, reads EAGVAQSPRYKIIEKRQSVAFWCNPISGHATLYWYQQILGQGPKLLIQFQNNGVVDDSQLPKDRFSAERLKGVDSTLKIQPAKLEDSAVYLCASSPPGQGHGYTFGSGTRLTVV.

This clone was found once. The rearrangement links TRBV12-5 to TRBJ1-3, with 8 nucleotides matching TRBD1. The germline V gene encodes CDR1 LGHNT and CDR2 FRNRAP. The CDR3 consists of 17 residues. The junction had 4 bases not matched to a gene; V was cut back by 0 bases and J by 0 bases. This CDR3 reads CASGLVQGGFSGNTIYF. The CDR3 coding sequence is TGTGCTAGTGGTTTGGTACAGGGGGGTTTCTCTGGAAACACCATATATTTT.

V gene TRBV2 combines with J gene TRBJ1-5, with D unclear. CDR1 and CDR2 (germline): SNHLY, FYNNEI. Trimming left V 3 bases short and J 4 bases short, with 4 bases between. The CDR3 sequence is 12 residues long. This chain's CDR3 is CASSDRNQPQHF. In nucleotides, the CDR3 is TGTGCCAGCAGTGACCGGAATCAGCCCCAGCATTTT.

The genes are TRBV27 and TRBJ2-1; 10 bases match TRBD2. The length of the CDR3 is 15 residues. J gave up 4 bases and V 2 bases, and 2 bases lay outside the gene matches. Per germline, CDR1 MNHEY and CDR2 SMNVEV (reference sequence). The CDR3 reads CASSLIAGGYNEQFF. In DNA, the CDR3 is TGTGCCAGCAGTTTAATAGCGGGGGGTTACAATGAGCAGTTCTTC.

The CDR3 nucleotides read TGTGCCAGCAGTCCTCTCGTCCAAGAGACCCAGTACTTC. This codes for CASSPLVQETQYF. J is TRBJ2-5 and V is TRBV27; D gene ambiguous. CDR3 length: 13 amino acids. Germline CDR1 reads MNHEY; CDR2 reads SMNVEV (reference sequence). Trimming removed 5 bases from V and 1 base from J, with 8 bases in between.

The sample holds one count of this clone. The chain is built from TRBV5-4 and TRBJ1-6; 7 bases match TRBD1. V dropped 4 bases and J dropped 5; count of bases not matched to a gene: 6. There are 15 residues in the CDR3. Germline V gene sequence: CDR1 SGHNT, CDR2 YYREEE (reference sequence). CDR3 DNA: TGTGCCAGCAGCCCCCGGACAGGAGATAATTCACCCCTCCACTTT. It encodes CASSPRTGDNSPLHF. The variable domain in full, completed from reference TRBV5-4 and TRBJ1-6, reads ETGVTQSPTHLIKTRGQQVTLRCSSQSGHNTVSWYQQALGQGPQFIFQYYREEENGRGNFPPRFSGLQFPNYSSELNVNALELDDSALYLCASSPRTGDNSPLHFGNGTRLTVT.

The table lists this clone with a count of one. J is TRBJ1-2 and V is TRBV7-2; D gene uncertain. CDR3 length: 14 amino acids. V shed 2 bases and J shed 8 bases, with 15 bases lying between them. Germline V gene data show CDR1 as SGHTA and CDR2 as FQGNSA. The CDR3 protein is CASSLFPTLTGYTF. In DNA form, the CDR3 reads TGTGCCAGCAGCTTATTCCCAACTCTAACGGGCTACACCTTC.

This clone was seen only once. The rearrangement links TRBV6-5 to TRBJ2-7; 14 bases line up with TRBD2. V lost 4 bases, J lost 4 bases, and 3 bases stayed unmatched. The CDR3 totals 15 residues. Germline lookup yields CDR1 MNHEY and CDR2 SVGAGI. The CDR3 protein is CASSSGTSGSYEQYF. Written as DNA, the CDR3 is TGTGCCAGCAGTTCCGGGACTAGCGGGAGTTACGAGCAGTACTTC.

The chain's CDR3 is CASSLDREVYEQYF. As DNA, the CDR3 is TGTGCCAGCTCACTGGACAGGGAGGTCTACGAGCAGTACTTC. The gene calls are TRBV18 and TRBJ2-7, with TRBD1 matching over 8 bases. The J segment lost 3 bases and the V segment lost 4 bases, leaving 5 bases of the junction unmatched. CDR3 length: 14 amino acids. CDR1 and CDR2 from the germline V gene are KGHSH and LQKENI.

V is TRBV5-6 and J is TRBJ1-1; TRBD1 matches at 10 bases. After removal of 2 bases from V and 3 bases from J, the junction contained 7 bases not matched to a gene. The CDR3 consists of 16 residues. In germline, CDR1 is SGHDT, CDR2 YYEEEE. This chain's CDR3 is CASSFPRTGGHTEAFF. CDR3 in DNA: TGTGCCAGCAGCTTTCCCCGGACAGGGGGGCACACTGAAGCTTTCTTT.

The chain is built from TRBV19 and TRBJ1-1; the D gene is possibly TRBD1 (5 bases). The V end was cut by 1 base, the J end by 1 base, with 16 bases between. The V gene's germline CDR1 is LNHDA and CDR2 SQIVND (reference sequence). CDR3 length: 17 residues. CDR3 sequence (DNA): TGTGCCAGTAGTATAGGGCAGGGAGGTTCGGGGAACACTGAAGCTTTCTTT. Its translation is CASSIGQGGSGNTEAFF.

This clone turned up a few times. This chain links TRBV28 with TRBJ2-3; 10 bases match TRBD2. V lost 5 bases, J lost 1 base, and 9 bases stayed unmatched. The CDR3 is 17 amino acids. From germline, CDR1 is MDHEN and CDR2 SYDVKM. As DNA, the CDR3 is TGTGCCAGCAGTCCCCCCAGCGGGAGGGGCGGCACAGATACGCAGTATTTT. It translates to CASSPPSGRGGTDTQYF.

The chain has TRBV11-2 and TRBJ2-2; 10 bases fit TRBD2. The CDR3 covers 15 residues. From germline, CDR1 is SGHAT and CDR2 FQNNGV. V trimming: 2 bases; J trimming: 6 bases; junction bases outside the gene matches: 3. In DNA, the CDR3 is TGTGCCAGCAGCTTAAGGGGACTAGCGTCCGGGGAGCTGTTTTTT. Its translation is CASSLRGLASGELFF.

The DNA for the CDR3 is TGTGCCAGCAGCCCTTACAATGAGCAGTTCTTC. This sequence encodes CASSPYNEQFF. The V gene is TRBV7-9, the J gene TRBJ2-1; D gene uncertain. Germline loops: CDR1 SEHNR, CDR2 FQNEAQ (reference sequence). The CDR3 has 11 residues. Trimming removed 5 bases at V and 4 bases at J, with 3 bases between.

The chain links TRBV2 to TRBJ2-3; TRBD2 aligns across 9 bases. The CDR3 is 15 residues long. The germline V gene has CDR1 SNHLY and CDR2 FYNNEI. The V segment lost 2 bases and the J segment 4 bases; nucleotides outside the gene matches: 4. CDR3 nucleotides: TGTGCCAGCAGTGAAACGGGACTAGCCCCAGATACGCAGTATTTT. Its protein is CASSETGLAPDTQYF.

This clone was seen a single time. The chain is built from TRBV18 and TRBJ2-7, with 7 bases fitting TRBD2. The CDR3 sequence is 14 residues long. V shed 3 bases, J shed 2 bases, and the junction held 4 bases outside the gene matches. Germline V gene data show CDR1 as KGHSH and CDR2 as LQKENI. CDR3 loop: CASSPVAGAYEQYF. The CDR3 bases are TGTGCCAGCTCACCGGTTGCGGGAGCCTACGAGCAGTACTTC.

This CDR3 reads CASSQYADLSNQPQHF. The CDR3 region has the DNA TGTGCCAGCTCCCAGTACGCCGATCTTAGCAATCAGCCCCAGCATTTT. The rearrangement joins TRBV18 to TRBJ1-5; D not resolved. The CDR3 is made up of 16 amino acids. Germline values: CDR1 KGHSH, CDR2 LQKENI. The V end was cut by 6 bases, the J end by 0 bases, with 15 bases between.

The chain recombines TRBV5-8 with TRBJ1-4, with 7 bases that match TRBD1. The ends lost 4 bases at V and 0 bases at J; junction bases unmatched: 6. This CDR3 is 16 amino acids long. CDR1 and CDR2 from the germline V gene are SGHTS and YDEGEE. CDR3 region: CASSPGQRTTNEKLFF. The CDR3 nucleotides are TGTGCCAGCAGCCCGGGACAGCGGACAACTAATGAAAAACTGTTTTTT.

This chain links TRBV6-5 with TRBJ2-1; D may be TRBD2 (6 bases). Between the trimmed V and J ends, which lost 7 bases and 9 bases, there was a span of 16 bases. The CDR3 is 13 residues long. Germline V gene sequence: CDR1 MNHEY, CDR2 SVGAGI. The CDR3 loop is CASTPLGGSEQFF. The CDR3 nucleotides read TGTGCCAGCACCCCCCTCGGAGGGAGTGAGCAGTTCTTC.

The chain employs TRBV4-3 and TRBJ2-1; 8 bases agree with TRBD2. Germline V gene sequence: CDR1 LGHNA, CDR2 YSLEER. This CDR3 spans 15 amino acids. The V and J ends lost 3 bases and 6 bases, in that order; junction bases with no gene match: 7. The CDR3 nucleotides are TGCGCCAGCAGCCAGGTGACTAGCGCCCGCAATGAGCAGTTCTTC. Translation: CASSQVTSARNEQFF.

The V call is TRBV5-1, the J call TRBJ2-2, with 8 bases that match TRBD1. Germline-derived CDR1 and CDR2 are SGHRS and YFSETQ. This CDR3 has 16 amino acids. V shed 4 bases and J 3 bases; nucleotides not matched to a gene: 8. CDR3 sequence (DNA): TGCGCCAGCAGCCTCTCGACAGGGGTCGACACCGGGGAGCTGTTTTTT. This gives the protein CASSLSTGVDTGELFF.

Here the CDR3 reads CASSLIGGLPEAFF. As DNA, the CDR3 is TGTGCCAGCAGCTTAATTGGGGGACTCCCTGAAGCTTTCTTT. The rearrangement uses TRBV7-3 and TRBJ1-1; D might be TRBD1 (5 bases). V dropped 1 base and J dropped 6 bases, with 12 bases sitting between them. The V gene's germline CDR1 is SGHTA and CDR2 FQGTGA. The CDR3 has 14 amino acids.

The chain uses TRBV2 and TRBJ2-5; 7 nucleotides match TRBD1. J was trimmed by 2 bases and V by 4 bases; bases with no gene match: 1. There are 13 residues in the CDR3. Germline V gene sequence: CDR1 SNHLY, CDR2 FYNNEI. CDR3 sequence (DNA): TGTGCCAGCAGTGGCAGGGGGCAAGAGACCCAGTACTTC. Protein: CASSGRGQETQYF.